The clone carrying this T cell receptor beta chain was counted a single time. What it recognizes is unknown. The data originate from a study of T cell responses to AZD1222 COVID-19 vaccine. General study findings and limits: Epitopes outside B.1.351 and B.1.1.7 mutated regions reportedly drew nearly half of spike TCRs.

The method was immunoSEQ multiplex PCR; TCRdb's version includes in-frame clones alone and lacks a portion of them. The repertoire holds around 120,000 clones, with approximately 90% as singletons. Second doses at about 4 or about 12 weeks were pooled. V was cut by 1 base and J by 4 bases, with 1 base left in between. The length of the CDR3 is 12 residues. Germline lookup yields CDR1 SGHNT and CDR2 YENEEA. The source is an adult who received the AZD1222 COVID-19 vaccine. The sequenced sample was peripheral blood, obtained 28 days after the second AZD1222 dose. The chain has TRBV11-3 and TRBJ2-2; the D is unclear. This CDR3 is CASSLVTGELFF. Written as DNA, the CDR3 is TGTGCCAGCAGCTTAGTCACCGGGGAGCTGTTTTTT. The whole variable domain, remainder taken from reference TRBV11-3 and TRBJ2-2, is EAGVVQSPRYKIIEKKQPVAFWCNPISGHNTLYWYLQNLGQGPELLIRYENEEAVDDSQLPKDRFSAERLKGVDSTLKIQPAELGDSAVYLCASSLVTGELFFGEGSRLTVL.